A selection of T cell receptor beta chains follows, all from one sample in a study of blood T cell repertoires in COVID-19. Here immunoSEQ multiplex PCR was the method, and the copy in TCRdb shows in-frame clones only, minus some. The repertoire consists of just under 65,000 clones, with 80% to 90% occurring once and the leading ten covering 6.3%. Material: peripheral blood. These receptors originate from a human donor in a cohort sampled during active COVID-19. Both conserved end residues are part of each CDR3. The order of the fields is V gene, J gene, clone size, D gene, CDR3 protein, CDR3 DNA. D genes are given only for firm matches. Size values are once, few and many counts, or a class for expanded clones, and some rows have none.

TRBV7-9	TRBJ1-2	few	TRBD1	CASSRTGNGLEGYTF	TGTGCCAGCAGCCGGACAGGGAATGGTTTAGAAGGCTACACCTTC
TRBV11-3	TRBJ2-1	NA	TRBD2	CASSKRAASGNNEQFF	TGTGCCAGCAGCAAAAGGGCGGCTAGCGGAAACAATGAGCAGTTCTTC
TRBV3-1/TRBV3-2	TRBJ2-1	NA	NA	CASSQDGQGSYTEQFF	TGTGCCAGCAGCCAAGATGGGCAGGGATCATATACTGAGCAGTTCTTC
TRBV27	TRBJ1-5	NA	TRBD1	CASSLSGTGNQPQHF	TGTGCCAGCAGTTTATCCGGGACAGGGAATCAGCCCCAGCATTTT
TRBV5-4	TRBJ2-1	NA	TRBD2	CASLKGPSGRLTYNEQFF	TGTGCCAGCCTGAAGGGCCCCAGCGGGAGGCTTACCTACAATGAGCAGTTCTTC
TRBV24-1	TRBJ2-1	once	TRBD1	CATSVTGGGDEQFF	TGTGCCACCAGTGTGACAGGGGGCGGGGATGAGCAGTTCTTC
TRBV5-1	TRBJ2-5	NA	NA	CASSEHRGETQYF	TGCGCCAGCAGTGAACACCGAGGGGAGACCCAGTACTTC
TRBV18	TRBJ1-2	NA	TRBD1	CASSPGQGSGGYTF	TGTGCCAGCTCACCTGGACAGGGGTCTGGTGGCTACACCTTC
TRBV7-9	TRBJ2-6	NA	NA	CASTLGGPGANVLTF	TGTGCCAGCACCCTCGGGGGGCCCGGGGCCAACGTCCTGACTTTC
TRBV5-6	TRBJ2-4	NA	TRBD1	CASSLGQGEYIQYF	TGTGCCAGCAGCTTGGGACAGGGGGAGTACATTCAGTACTTC
TRBV19	TRBJ1-5	NA	TRBD1	CASSTGQGAKQPQHF	TGTGCCAGTAGTACCGGACAGGGGGCCAAACAGCCCCAGCATTTT
TRBV6-5	TRBJ2-7	NA	TRBD1	CASRQGLAYEQYF	TGTGCCAGCAGACAGGGGCTGGCCTACGAGCAGTACTTC
TRBV5-4	TRBJ2-3	NA	TRBD2	CASTWGGTDTQYF	TGTGCCAGCACCTGGGGGGGGACAGATACGCAGTATTTT
TRBV2	TRBJ1-6	NA	TRBD1	CASSADRGNSPLHF	TGTGCCAGCAGTGCCGACAGGGGAAATTCACCCCTCCACTTT
TRBV7-2	TRBJ2-3	NA	TRBD2	CASSLTSGTRVWQYF	TGTGCCAGCAGTTTGACTAGCGGAACCAGGGTATGGCAGTATTTT
TRBV5-1	TRBJ2-2	NA	TRBD2	CASSWGLAGLTGELFF	TGCGCCAGCAGCTGGGGACTAGCGGGACTCACCGGGGAGCTGTTTTTT
TRBV18	TRBJ2-5	NA	NA	CASSPGQKETQYF	TGTGCCAGCTCACCGGGGCAGAAAGAGACCCAGTACTTC
TRBV3-1/TRBV3-2	TRBJ2-1	NA	TRBD2	CASSQSASGYNEQFF	TGTGCCAGCAGCCAGAGCGCTAGCGGATACAATGAGCAGTTCTTC
TRBV7-8	TRBJ2-5	NA	TRBD2	CASSLSAGGHQETQYF	TGTGCCAGCAGCTTGTCAGCGGGGGGGCACCAAGAGACCCAGTACTTC
TRBV7-6	TRBJ2-7	NA	NA	CASGKGGSSYEQYF	TGTGCCAGCGGGAAGGGGGGGAGCTCCTACGAGCAGTACTTC
TRBV7-9	TRBJ2-1	medium-sized	NA	CASSLAGNSYNEQFF	TGTGCCAGCAGCTTAGCCGGGAACTCCTACAATGAGCAGTTCTTC
TRBV10-2	TRBJ1-1	NA	TRBD1	CASSGQGNTEAFF	TGCGCCAGCTCGGGACAGGGAAACACTGAAGCTTTCTTT
TRBV2	TRBJ1-5	NA	NA	CASGGGGNQPQHF	TGTGCCAGCGGGGGGGGCGGCAATCAGCCCCAGCATTTT
TRBV5-1	TRBJ2-2	NA	NA	CASSFNRGTGELFF	TGCGCCAGCAGCTTTAATCGGGGCACCGGGGAGCTGTTTTTT
TRBV4-2	TRBJ2-7	few	TRBD2	CASSLNSGSTYEQYF	TGTGCCAGCAGCCTAAATAGCGGGTCCACCTACGAGCAGTACTTC
TRBV7-6	TRBJ1-3	NA	TRBD1	CASSRAGGLSGNTIYF	TGTGCCAGCAGCAGGGCAGGGGGCCTCTCTGGAAACACCATATATTTT
TRBV7-6	TRBJ2-3	NA	NA	CASSSSGLVTDTQYF	TGTGCCAGCAGCTCGTCCGGACTTGTCACAGATACGCAGTATTTT
TRBV20-1	TRBJ2-1	NA	TRBD1	CSASVYGTGGSNEQFF	TGCAGTGCTAGTGTCTATGGGACAGGGGGGTCCAATGAGCAGTTCTTC
TRBV19	TRBJ1-2	NA	NA	CASSSWGGGLYGYTF	TGTGCCAGTAGTTCGTGGGGGGGCGGACTATATGGCTACACCTTC
TRBV24-1	TRBJ2-1	NA	TRBD1	CATSDPGTGDNEQFF	TGTGCCACCAGTGATCCCGGGACAGGGGACAATGAGCAGTTCTTC
TRBV7-2	TRBJ2-2	few	NA	CASIQVGGGTGELFF	TGTGCCAGCATCCAAGTCGGGGGTGGCACCGGGGAGCTGTTTTTT
TRBV19	TRBJ1-5	NA	TRBD1	CASGGQYNQPQHF	TGTGCCAGTGGGGGACAGTACAATCAGCCCCAGCATTTT